This TCR beta chain was sequenced during a study of T cell repertoires in cytomegalovirus infection. V lost 5 bases to trimming and J lost 5 bases, with 13 bases between them. From germline, CDR1 is MNHEY and CDR2 SVGAGI. The CDR3 is 13 residues long. This clonotype was recorded a few times. Each CDR3 protein is one row after TCRdb ran MiXCR on the reads. The repertoire holds roughly 600,000 distinct CDR3 sequences, with 20% to 25% as singletons. The receptor was isolated from a human donor in good health (CMV status not recorded). Some clones in this sample may be carry-over from other donors' samples. The rearrangement joins TRBV6-5 to TRBJ2-7; D tentatively reads TRBD1 or TRBD2 (5 bases each). The sample was CD8+ T cells from PBMCs. The CDR3 coding sequence is TGTGCCAGCAGTCGGGACGGACTCCACGAGCAGTACGTC. This encodes CASSRDGLHEQYV.